This T cell receptor (beta chain) was sequenced during a study of cytomegalovirus exposure and HLA in healthy donors. With V trimmed by 1 base and J by 0 bases, 2 bases remained unmatched. CDR3 length equals 15 residues. Looked up from germline, CDR1 is SGHTA and CDR2 is FQGNSA. Study-level points and caveats: TCR beta V- and J-gene trimming was later associated with a missense DCLRE1C variant.

A multiplex PCR was run with 60 Vbeta primers and 13 Jbeta primers. Data came from immunoSEQ multiplex PCR; TCRdb stores just in-frame clones and leaves some out. This table holds some 150,000 clones, 70% to 80% found once. Concerning this clone: Antigen: not known.

The sample taken for sequencing was PBMCs. The chain uses TRBV7-2 and TRBJ1-2; 7 bases align to TRBD1. This clonotype was obtained from a woman between 45 and 60 years old in good health and CMV-seronegative. This CDR3 reads CASSLGGQANYGYTF. CDR3 in DNA: TGTGCCAGCAGCTTAGGAGGACAGGCTAACTATGGCTACACCTTC.